The 18 T cell receptor beta chains below were found in one sample sequenced in a study of vaccination and CD4 T cells after COVID-19. These receptors are not linked to any known antigen. Researchers used the Oncomine TCR Beta short-read assay to sequence DNA from cultured CD4+ T cells. In TCRdb, the PCR reads were re-called with MiXCR into one record per CDR3 protein. Among approximately 3,400 distinct CDR3 sequences listed, less than 25% were seen once. Treatment denoted: approximately nine-day PBMC culture with coronavirus spike peptide pools or control peptides (ViraFEST assay). These CD4+ T cells came from an unexposed donor, sampled before the COVID-19 pandemic (2011-2018). The sample consisted of CD4+ T cells from blood, cultured in vitro. All receptors derive from a human donor in good health.

The chain combines TRBV11-3 with TRBJ2-2, with 10 positions matching TRBD1. The length of the CDR3 is 15 residues. Trimming at V came to 4 bases and at J to 5 bases, leaving 4 bases not matched to a gene. Germline CDR1 is SGHNT and CDR2 is YENEEA. The CDR3 reads CASSSGTGETGELFF. The CDR3 DNA reads TGTGCCAGCAGCTCCGGGACAGGGGAGACCGGGGAGCTGTTTTTT.

This clonotype was counted only a few times. The chain joins TRBV5-4 to TRBJ2-5; TRBD2 aligns across 8 bases. The V gene end was trimmed by 1 base and the J gene end by 4 bases; junction bases not matched to a gene: 12. The length of the CDR3 is 17 residues. Germline assignment: CDR1 SGHNT and CDR2 YYREEE (reference sequence). CDR3 DNA: TGTGCCAGCAGCTTGTACCCGGGAGGGCCGGGAGGAGAGACCCAGTACTTC. Its protein product is CASSLYPGGPGGETQYF.

The rearrangement joins TRBV20-1 to TRBJ1-5, with a tentative D call TRBD1 (6 bases). Looked up from germline, CDR1 is DFQATT and CDR2 is SNEGSKA (reference sequence). CDR3 size: 13 residues. Trimming pared 7 bases from V and 4 bases from J, leaving 14 bases between. DNA for the CDR3: TGCAGTGTTAAACGGGGGGCGAATCAGCCCCAGCATTTT. Its translation is CSVKRGANQPQHF.

The chain recombines TRBV6-1 with TRBJ1-2, with 8 bases lining up with TRBD1. CDR3 length: 16 residues. CDR1 is MNHNS, CDR2 SASEGT, per germline. With V trimmed by 2 bases and J by 7 bases, 12 bases remained unmatched. CDR3 coding DNA: TGTGCCAGCAGTGAACAAGTAGACAGGGGAAGGGCTGGCTACACCTTC. Its translation is CASSEQVDRGRAGYTF.

This clonotype was counted between two and nine times. The chain combines TRBV4-1 with TRBJ1-2, with 8 bases aligning to TRBD1. The CDR3 consists of 15 residues. CDR1 is MGHRA, CDR2 YSYEKL, per germline. With V trimmed by 0 bases and J by 3 bases, 3 bases remained unmatched. The CDR3 region is CASSQDGQGHYGYTF. Here the CDR3 DNA reads TGCGCCAGCAGCCAAGACGGACAGGGTCACTATGGCTACACCTTC.

This clonotype was counted a few times. This sequence joins TRBV10-1 and TRBJ2-1; 10 positions agree with TRBD1. Trimming at V came to 4 bases and at J to 1 base, leaving 1 base not matched to a gene. CDR1 and CDR2 from the germline V gene are WNHNN and SYGVQD (reference sequence). The CDR3 runs to 15 residues. Written as DNA, the CDR3 is TGCGCCAGCAGTGGGACAGGGGGATCCTACAATGAGCAGTTCTTC. This gives the protein CASSGTGGSYNEQFF.

V is TRBV20-1 and J is TRBJ2-5, with 13 bases that match TRBD2. Germline V CDR1 and CDR2: DFQATT, SNEGSKA (reference sequence). There are 14 residues in the CDR3. V shed 4 bases and J 6 bases; nucleotides not matched to a gene: 5. The CDR3 bases are TGCAGTGCTAAACTAGCGGGAGGGCCAAAGACCCAGTACTTC. This translates into CSAKLAGGPKTQYF.

This clonotype was found a few times. The chain carries TRBV19 and TRBJ2-3; weak D call: TRBD1 (6 bases). Trimming removed 6 bases from V and 6 bases from J, with 13 bases in between. The CDR3 runs to 13 residues. Per germline, CDR1 LNHDA and CDR2 SQIVND (reference sequence). The DNA for the CDR3 is TGTGCCAGTAGCACATTCGGACAGGATACGCAGTATTTT. This translates into CASSTFGQDTQYF.

The J gene is TRBJ1-1, the V gene TRBV18; D call uncertain. Per germline, CDR1 KGHSH and CDR2 LQKENI. Trimming left V 3 bases short and J 1 base short, with 9 bases between. The CDR3 runs 14 residues. As DNA, the CDR3 is TGTGCCAGCTCACCTCAGGACGGGAACACTGAAGCTTTCTTT. Residues: CASSPQDGNTEAFF.

This clonotype has more than one count but fewer than ten. The V and J genes are TRBV27 and TRBJ2-5, with D perhaps TRBD1 or TRBD2 (5 bases each). V lost 2 bases and J 5 bases, leaving 18 bases between the germline ends. CDR1 and CDR2 (germline): MNHEY, SMNVEV (reference sequence). The CDR3 spans 16 residues. The DNA for the CDR3 is TGTGCCAGCAGTTTACGACAAGGGTTAGGGGAGGAGACCCAGTACTTC. It translates to CASSLRQGLGEETQYF.

This clonotype was seen a handful of times. The CDR3 region has the DNA TGCAGTGCACCCGCGGTGAGGGGTCAGCCCCAGCATTTT. Encoded protein: CSAPAVRGQPQHF. The chain links TRBV20-1 to TRBJ1-5; possibly TRBD1 for D (5 bases). CDR1 is DFQATT, CDR2 SNEGSKA, per germline (reference sequence). V lost 6 bases and J 6 bases, leaving 15 bases between the germline ends. CDR3 size: 13 residues.

This chain links TRBV6-2 or TRBV6-3 with TRBJ2-1, with D tentatively TRBD1 (5 bases). This CDR3 comprises 13 residues. Trimming cost V 6 bases and J 7 bases, with 13 bases left between them. CDR1 is MNHEY, CDR2 SVGEGT, per germline. The CDR3 protein is CASSPRRANEQFF. In nucleotides, the CDR3 is TGTGCCAGCAGCCCCCGCAGGGCAAATGAGCAGTTCTTC.

The V call is TRBV18, the J call TRBJ1-1; maybe TRBD1 (5 bases). This CDR3 is 15 amino acids long. The V gene lost 3 bases and the J gene lost 0 bases, with 11 bases spanning the gap. Per the germline V gene, CDR1 is KGHSH and CDR2 is LQKENI. CDR3 loop: CASSPVSGLNTEAFF. The CDR3 DNA is TGTGCCAGCTCACCGGTATCAGGGTTGAACACTGAAGCTTTCTTT.

This rearrangement joins TRBV2 to TRBJ1-3, with unresolved D. V dropped 1 base and J dropped 0 bases, with 4 bases sitting between them. The CDR3 loop spans 14 amino acids. Germline-derived CDR1 and CDR2 are SNHLY and FYNNEI. CDR3 coding DNA: TGTGCCAGCAGTGAAGGGTTCTCTGGAAACACCATATATTTT. It specifies CASSEGFSGNTIYF.

This clonotype was counted only a few times. The chain links TRBV7-9 to TRBJ2-5, with 7 bases fitting TRBD1. The length of the CDR3 is 15 residues. CDR1 and CDR2 from the germline V gene are SEHNR and FQNEAQ (reference sequence). With V trimmed by 2 bases and J by 0 bases, 3 bases remained unmatched. The CDR3 sequence is CASSLWGTDQETQYF. CDR3 bases: TGTGCCAGCAGCTTATGGGGGACAGACCAAGAGACCCAGTACTTC.

A few counts support this clonotype. J is TRBJ2-1 and V is TRBV6-1, with unresolved D. The CDR3 runs 16 residues. Trimming pared 4 bases from V and 6 bases from J, leaving 19 bases between. Germline CDR1 MNHNS, CDR2 SASEGT. The CDR3 coding sequence is TGTGCCAGCAGTGGCTGGGCGGCATCCCCGTCCAATGAGCAGTTCTTC. Translating gives CASSGWAASPSNEQFF.

Only a few counts were recorded for this clonotype. The chain is built from TRBV7-2 and TRBJ2-5, with 7 positions matching TRBD2. Germline V gene data show CDR1 as SGHTA and CDR2 as FQGNSA. The CDR3 sequence is 13 residues long. Trimming removed 1 base from V and 5 bases from J; junction bases left unmatched: 1. CDR3 DNA sequence: TGTGCCAGCAGCTTAGGGGGAGGGGAGACCCAGTACTTC. As protein: CASSLGGGETQYF.

V and J are TRBV10-1 and TRBJ1-1; the D is unclear. Germline loops: CDR1 WNHNN, CDR2 SYGVQD (reference sequence). The CDR3 loop spans 12 amino acids. V was shortened by 3 bases and J by 8 bases, with 10 bases between the two germline ends. The CDR3: CASSDPDQEAFF. Written as DNA, the CDR3 is TGCGCCAGCAGTGACCCAGACCAAGAAGCTTTCTTT.